This T cell receptor (beta chain) is from a study of blood T cells in healthy people across ages. In the study overall: Through template switching, about one barcoded beta molecule was captured per two T cells, as measured in model experiments.

Through a sample-barcoded 5' primer and a J-beta primer mix, a second PCR was run for roughly 7 to 12 cycles. TCRdb independently ran MiXCR on the 5' RACE reads; one entry per CDR3 protein. The sample has roughly 800,000 distinct CDR3 sequences; less than 70% are singletons. The length of the CDR3 is 18 residues. Per the germline V gene, CDR1 is SGHRS and CDR2 is YFSETQ. The V gene lost 0 bases and the J gene lost 4 bases, with 21 bases spanning the gap. This TCR was recovered from a man at least 80 years old in good health. The V and J genes are TRBV5-1 and TRBJ2-3; the D gene is possibly TRBD2 (6 bases). The sequenced sample was blood. The CDR3, as DNA: TGCGCCAGCAGCTTGGGGGCTGGGGCGCAAAGGAGGGCAGATACGCAGTATTTT. Encoded protein: CASSLGAGAQRRADTQYF.